These 3 T cell receptor beta chains came from one sample sequenced in a study of beta chain features in type 1 diabetes. Notes on the study in general: Shortening that was moderate but significant affected the TCRB CDR3s of Type 1 diabetes patients in all four CD4+ subsets.

Sequencing targeted expressed TCRB transcripts, as all isolated RNA had been reverse transcribed. Profiling relied on immunoSEQ multiplex PCR, and the TCRdb table lists in-frame clones only, not all of them. The data hold 95,000 to 150,000 clones, with less than 20% observed a single time. These receptors' antigens are unknown. The sequencing sample was made of central memory CD4+ T cells from blood. These receptors all come from a man aged 30-40 years with type 1 diabetes.

This clone was picked up a small number of times. The chain has TRBV18 and TRBJ1-2; 7 bases are a match to TRBD1. The junction had 9 bases not matched to a gene; V was cut back by 5 bases and J by 6 bases. The CDR3 runs to 14 residues. Germline CDR1 reads KGHSH; CDR2 reads LQKENI. CDR3 coding DNA: TGTGCCAGCTCAGTTGGACAGGCTCCGGATGGCTACACCTTC. Translation gives CASSVGQAPDGYTF.

This rearrangement joins TRBV7-3 to TRBJ1-1; TRBD1 matches 7 bases. V was pared by 5 bases and J by 5 bases, with 5 bases of the junction left unmatched. Germline V gene sequence: CDR1 SGHTA, CDR2 FQGTGA. This CDR3 is 13 amino acids long. The chain's CDR3 is CASSPTGVTEAFF. The CDR3 DNA sequence: TGTGCCAGCAGCCCCACAGGGGTTACTGAAGCTTTCTTT.

Details on this clone: Other DNA sequences in this sample translate to the same CDR3. The chain joins TRBV7-2 to TRBJ2-5; D is perhaps TRBD2 (6 bases). This CDR3 contains 14 residues. With 1 base removed from V and 4 bases from J, the gap between germline ends came to 10 bases. Germline V gene data show CDR1 as SGHTA and CDR2 as FQGNSA. The CDR3 loop is CASSLGPAGETQYF. The CDR3 DNA follows: TGTGCCAGCAGCTTAGGTCCAGCGGGAGAGACCCAGTACTTC.